The clone carrying this T cell receptor beta chain turned up a few times. What it binds is unknown. A much larger clone differs by one base, so this may be a read error. This entry belongs to a study of blood T cells in healthy people across ages. The overall study: When template switching was applied, about one barcoded beta molecule was captured per two T cells.

Alongside a J-beta primer mix, a sample-barcoded 5' primer served in a second PCR lasting roughly 6 to 11 cycles. Every molecule of cDNA carried a tag from a template-switch adaptor with 12 random nucleotides. Each CDR3 protein gets one entry after TCRdb re-called the 5' RACE reads with MiXCR. Among 980,000 or so distinct CDR3 sequences, 48% were seen once, and the ten largest hold 10% to 15%. Study-wide points: Age showed a roughly linear inverse relationship with TCR beta diversity per million T cells.

Germline assignment: CDR1 DFQATT and CDR2 SNEGSKA (reference sequence). The CDR3 runs to 10 residues. The sequenced material came from blood. The rearrangement joins TRBV20-1 to TRBJ1-6; D gene unclear. The sequence was obtained from a man between 25 and 39 years old in good health. Here the CDR3 DNA reads TGCAGGGCTCGAGTCGGTACCCTCCACTTT. Encoded protein: CRARVGTLHF.